Listed below are T cell receptor beta chains from one sample, sequenced in a study of CD8+ T cells in alopecia areata. TCRdb's copy holds only in-frame clones and misses some; the assay was immunoSEQ multiplex PCR. The table includes under 300,000 clones, about 68% detected once. Sequenced material: CD4+ T cells sorted from blood, taken at week 0. These receptors all stem from a human donor with alopecia areata. Both conserved end residues are part of each CDR3. D genes are given only for firm matches. A clone size is listed for some rows: how often the clone was seen (once, few, many), or a class if it is expanded.

j_call clone_size v_call d_call cdr3_nt cdr3_aa
TRBJ1-2 NA TRBV29-1 NA TGCAGCGTTGGATGGGGGGCTGGCTACACCTTC CSVGWGAGYTF
TRBJ2-2 few TRBV7-2 NA TGTGCCAGCAGCTTCGGAGTTTTGAGCACCGGGGAGCTGTTTTTT CASSFGVLSTGELFF
TRBJ1-1 NA TRBV5-1 NA TGCGCCAGCAGCTTGGCAGCGGGGGGCAACACTGAAGCTTTCTTT CASSLAAGGNTEAFF
TRBJ1-1 NA TRBV18 NA TGTGCCAGCTCACCGGCCCCGGGTGGATCTGAAGCTTTCTTT CASSPAPGGSEAFF
TRBJ1-6 NA TRBV29-1 TRBD1 TGCAGCGTTCGGGCCGGGACAGTAAACTCACCCCTCCACTTT CSVRAGTVNSPLHF
TRBJ1-6 NA TRBV4-2 TRBD1 TGTGCCAGCAGCCAAGATCACGGCAGGGGGTCCACCCTCCACTTT CASSQDHGRGSTLHF
TRBJ2-5 few TRBV29-1 NA TGCAGCGTTGTGGTGGGGGAGACCCAGTACTTC CSVVVGETQYF
TRBJ2-7 NA TRBV29-1 TRBD2 TGCAGCGTTGTTGGGACTAGCACCTACGAGCAGTACTTC CSVVGTSTYEQYF
TRBJ1-2 NA TRBV25-1 NA TGTGCCAGCAGTGGTCTGGGGCCGGAGGGCTACACCTTC CASSGLGPEGYTF
TRBJ1-1 NA TRBV9 NA TGTGCCAGCAGCTCCGCCATGAACACTGAAGCTTTCTTT CASSSAMNTEAFF
TRBJ1-2 few TRBV27 NA TGTGCCAGCAGTCTCGCTACGGGCAGGGCGGGGGACTATGGCTACACCTTC CASSLATGRAGDYGYTF
TRBJ2-3 once TRBV11-2 NA TGTGCCAGCAGCTTAAGCGTCTTACTAGGGACAGATACGCAGTATTTT CASSLSVLLGTDTQYF
TRBJ1-1 NA TRBV6-6 TRBD1 TGTGCCAGCAGACCTGGGACAGGGGTGAACACTGAAGCTTTCTTT CASRPGTGVNTEAFF
TRBJ2-2 NA TRBV10-3 NA TGTGCCATCCGTTGGGCCTTCATCGAAGGGGAGCTGTTTTTT CAIRWAFIEGELFF
TRBJ1-3 NA TRBV29-1 NA TGCAGCGTCAGGATGGCCTCTGGAAACACCATATATTTT CSVRMASGNTIYF
TRBJ2-1 NA TRBV5-6 NA TGTGCCAGCAGCAAAACCAGGGATCTCAATGAGCAGTTCTTC CASSKTRDLNEQFF
TRBJ1-6 NA TRBV4-2 NA TGTGCCAGCAGCCAAGGATTTTCAGGGGCCTATTCACCCCTCCACTTT CASSQGFSGAYSPLHF
TRBJ1-2 NA TRBV29-1 NA TGCAGCACGGGGCGGGTGGTGAGCTATGGCTACACCTTC CSTGRVVSYGYTF
TRBJ2-7 NA TRBV25-1 TRBD1 TGTGCCAGCAGTCCCTCTCGCGGTGGGACAGGACTCTACGAGCAGTACTTC CASSPSRGGTGLYEQYF
TRBJ1-6 NA TRBV4-3 NA TGCGCCAGCAGCCAAGATCTGGGGGGACTTAATTCACCCCTCCACTTT CASSQDLGGLNSPLHF
TRBJ2-5 NA TRBV4-1 TRBD2 TGCGCCAGCAGCCGCAGAGAACTAGCGCCTCAAGAGACCCAGTACTTC CASSRRELAPQETQYF
TRBJ2-3 NA TRBV18 NA TGTGCCAGCTCACCACGGGCAGGCATTTCCACAGATACGCAGTATTTT CASSPRAGISTDTQYF
TRBJ2-5 NA TRBV30 NA TGTGCCTGGACTCTCCAAGAGACCCAGTACTTC CAWTLQETQYF
TRBJ1-5 few TRBV7-2 NA TGTGCCAGCAGCTTGTCCGGGCATAGCAATCAGCCCCAGCATTTT CASSLSGHSNQPQHF
TRBJ1-4 NA TRBV15 TRBD1 TGTGCCACCAGCAGGGTAGGAGGGGGCGGTGAAAAACTGTTTTTT CATSRVGGGGEKLFF